What follows describes a single T cell receptor (beta chain). Antigen unknown. Healthy bone marrow donors made up the donor group. The source of the sample is a study of cytomegalovirus exposure and HLA in healthy donors. For the study at large: A prior study identified 110 million or so unique TCR beta sequences from 180 million or so T cells.

General study points: For most TCR sequences rarity was the rule, although some public TCRs occurred in many donors.

The CDR3 covers 17 residues. Germline V gene sequence: CDR1 LGHNT, CDR2 FRNRAP. Trimming removed 1 base from V and 5 bases from J, with 17 bases in between. PCR employed 60 Vbeta and 13 Jbeta primers. Some clones are missing from TCRdb's copy, which holds only in-frame ones; the method was immunoSEQ multiplex PCR. The repertoire holds under 200,000 clones, roughly 80% seen once, with 0.8% to 1.3% in the top ten. The sequenced sample was PBMCs. The rearrangement uses TRBV12-5 and TRBJ1-4, with D unresolved. This sequence originates from a man younger than 45 in good health and CMV-seronegative. CDR3 DNA sequence: TGTGCTAGTGGTTTGGCCTCCCGAGGGATAACAAATGAAAAACTGTTTTTT. This translates into CASGLASRGITNEKLFF.